This passage covers 17 T cell receptor beta chains from one sample sequenced in a study of T cell repertoires in cytomegalovirus infection. TCRdb redid the calling of the reads with MiXCR, one entry per CDR3 protein. The data show around 95,000 distinct CDR3 sequences, around 28% seen once. Antigens for these TCRs are unknown. Sequencing used CD8+ T cells from cultured PBMCs, obtained from culture after CMV antigen stimulation. Every receptor here comes from a human donor in good health (CMV status not recorded). Some clones in this sample may be carry-over from other donors' samples.

The J gene is TRBJ1-1, the V gene TRBV4-1; 11 bases fit TRBD1. CDR3 length: 18 residues. The trim removed 1 base at V and 4 bases at J, leaving 11 bases unmatched. Looked up from germline, CDR1 is MGHRA and CDR2 is YSYEKL. The CDR3 nucleotides read TGCGCCAGCAGCCAAGGGACCGGGACAGGGGGTAGTAGCACTGAAGCTTTCTTT. Its translation: CASSQGTGTGGSSTEAFF.

This CDR3 reads CASSDSLNSYEQYF. The CDR3 bases are TGTGCCAGCAGTGACAGCCTCAACTCCTACGAGCAGTACTTC. J is TRBJ2-7 and V is TRBV2; D call uncertain. Trimming removed 3 bases from V and 0 bases from J, with 9 bases in between. Germline V lookup: CDR1 SNHLY, CDR2 FYNNEI. The CDR3 has 14 amino acids.

This clonotype has just a few counts. The chain joins TRBV7-6 to TRBJ2-7, with D unclear. The CDR3 has 13 residues. The V gene's germline CDR1 is SGHVS and CDR2 FNYEAQ. Trimming pared 1 base from V and 3 bases from J, leaving 7 bases between. CDR3 protein: CASSLDPGYEQYF. Here the CDR3 DNA reads TGTGCCAGCAGCTTAGATCCGGGCTACGAGCAGTACTTC.

CDR3 sequence (DNA): TGTGCCAGCAGTTTAAGGAGGGACCTCTCCTATAATTCACCCCTCCACTTT. This translates into CASSLRRDLSYNSPLHF. The rearrangement links TRBV27 to TRBJ1-6; D perhaps matches TRBD1 (5 bases). Germline lookup yields CDR1 MNHEY and CDR2 SMNVEV (reference sequence). V was shortened by 2 bases and J by 0 bases, with 11 bases between the two germline ends. This CDR3 comprises 17 residues.

This chain links TRBV2 with TRBJ2-1; possibly TRBD2 for D (5 bases). This CDR3 is built from 19 residues. CDR1 and CDR2 (germline): SNHLY, FYNNEI. Trimming removed 8 bases from V and 0 bases from J, with 26 bases in between. This CDR3 reads CASSFDSALERSSYNEQFF. The CDR3 coding sequence is TGTGCCAGCTCATTTGACTCTGCCTTAGAGCGGAGCTCCTACAATGAGCAGTTCTTC.

This clonotype has ten or more counts. V and J are TRBV7-9 and TRBJ1-1; D uncertain. Germline V gene sequence: CDR1 SEHNR, CDR2 FQNEAQ (reference sequence). The CDR3 is 13 residues long. V gave up 4 bases and J gave up 1 base, with 7 bases separating them. The CDR3: CASSSGKNTEAFF. The DNA of the CDR3 is TGTGCCAGCAGCTCGGGGAAGAACACTGAAGCTTTCTTT.

This clonotype has more than one count but fewer than ten. The chain employs TRBV12-3 or TRBV12-4 and TRBJ2-1, with D perhaps being TRBD1 or TRBD2 (5 bases each). Between the trimmed V and J ends, which lost 4 bases and 3 bases, there was a span of 19 bases. The CDR3 covers 17 residues. The CDR3, as DNA: TGTGCCAGCAGTTCCTCACATCTGGGGACGAACTACAATGAGCAGTTCTTC. It yields the protein CASSSSHLGTNYNEQFF.

At least ten counts were recorded for this clonotype. The V gene is TRBV5-6, the J gene TRBJ1-5; perhaps TRBD1 as D (6 bases). V was shortened by 4 bases and J by 7 bases, with 12 bases between the two germline ends. Per the germline V gene, CDR1 is SGHDT and CDR2 is YYEEEE. The CDR3 runs to 13 residues. This chain's CDR3 is CASSLGGLQPQHF. The CDR3 DNA reads as TGTGCCAGCAGCCTGGGGGGGCTCCAGCCCCAGCATTTT. The complete variable domain, with remaining parts taken from reference TRBV5-6 and TRBJ1-5, reads DAGVTQSPTHLIKTRGQQVTLRCSPKSGHDTVSWYQQALGQGPQFIFQYYEEEERQRGNFPDRFSGHQFPNYSSELNVNALLLGDSALYLCASSLGGLQPQHFGDGTRLSIL.

The chain employs TRBV29-1 and TRBJ1-5, with 9 bases fitting TRBD1. The CDR3 has 15 amino acids. J lost 7 bases, V lost 4 bases, and 11 bases had no gene match. Germline values: CDR1 SQVTM, CDR2 ANQGSEA. DNA for the CDR3: TGCAGCGTTGTCACGACAGGGGGATCAGGACAGCCCCAGCATTTT. This gives the protein CSVVTTGGSGQPQHF.

The V and J genes are TRBV4-2 and TRBJ2-7; possibly TRBD2 for D (6 bases). The CDR3 has 16 amino acids. From germline, CDR1 is LGHNA and CDR2 YNFKEQ. V was cut by 4 bases and J by 0 bases, with 16 bases left in between. CDR3 coding DNA: TGTGCCAGCAGCCCCACCTTTGGGGGGTCCTCCTACGAGCAGTACTTC. Residues: CASSPTFGGSSYEQYF.

CDR3: CASSIGAGVDTEAFF. The DNA for the CDR3 is TGTGCCAGTAGTATAGGGGCAGGGGTGGACACTGAAGCTTTCTTT. This chain connects TRBV19 to TRBJ1-1; the D gene is possibly TRBD1 (6 bases). The length of the CDR3 is 15 residues. V lost 1 base and J 3 bases, leaving 12 bases between the germline ends. Germline CDR1 is LNHDA and CDR2 is SQIVND (reference sequence).

The chain joins TRBV7-6 to TRBJ2-1; no clear D. V was pared by 1 base and J by 6 bases, with 7 bases between. The CDR3 consists of 13 residues. Per germline, CDR1 SGHVS and CDR2 FNYEAQ. For the CDR3, the DNA is TGTGCCAGCAGCTTAGGTCAGGTCAATGAGCAGTTCTTC. Translated, it gives CASSLGQVNEQFF.

This clonotype showed up many times. The chain links TRBV12-3 or TRBV12-4 to TRBJ2-7; D unclear. The CDR3 length is 14 residues. The V and J ends lost 2 bases and 1 base respectively, with 9 bases between them. Here the CDR3 reads CASSLNWESYEQYF. CDR3 nucleotides: TGTGCCAGCAGTTTAAACTGGGAATCCTACGAGCAGTACTTC.

This clonotype showed up just a few times. The CDR3, as DNA: TGTGCCAGTAGTATAACAAGGAGTGGCTACACCTTC. This translates into CASSITRSGYTF. V usage is TRBV19 and J usage is TRBJ1-2; D uncertain. The CDR3 contains 12 residues. V was clipped by 2 bases and J by 7 bases, with 8 bases between them. CDR1 and CDR2 from the germline V gene are LNHDA and SQIVND (reference sequence).

This clonotype was counted ten times or more. V gene TRBV10-3 combines with J gene TRBJ1-2; weak D call: TRBD1 (5 bases). CDR1 is ENHRY, CDR2 SYGVKD, per germline. V dropped 3 bases and J dropped 8 bases, with 22 bases sitting between them. The CDR3 loop spans 16 amino acids. CDR3 in amino acids: CAISDVSKGRLRGYTF. The CDR3 coding sequence is TGTGCCATCAGTGACGTGTCGAAGGGGCGCTTGAGGGGCTACACCTTC.

V and J are TRBV12-3 or TRBV12-4 and TRBJ1-1; the match to TRBD1 covers 9 bases. V shed 5 bases, J shed 8 bases, and the junction held 15 bases outside the gene matches. The CDR3 totals 16 residues. This CDR3 reads CASSITWGQGDGEAFF. CDR3 bases: TGTGCCAGCAGTATCACTTGGGGACAGGGCGATGGGGAAGCTTTCTTT.

The V call is TRBV20-1, the J call TRBJ2-7; D is undetermined. CDR1 is DFQATT, CDR2 SNEGSKA, per germline (reference sequence). The CDR3 contains 15 residues. V lost 0 bases and J 10 bases, leaving 22 bases between the germline ends. CDR3 DNA: TGCAGTGCTAGAGATCGATCTTGGGATGGGCGCAGACAGTACTTC. This translates into CSARDRSWDGRRQYF.